The following is a TCR beta chain sequence with its context. Sequenced by immunoSEQ multiplex PCR; TCRdb stores in-frame clones only, minus some. The sample holds roughly 120,000 clones, approximately 80% seen once. The sample belongs to a study of blood T cell repertoires in COVID-19. V lost 6 bases and J lost 9; bases outside the gene matches: 5. CDR1 and CDR2 (germline): MNHEY, SVGAGI. The CDR3 is 13 residues long. Sample: peripheral blood. V usage is TRBV6-5 and J usage is TRBJ1-6, with 7 nucleotides matching TRBD1. The receptor's source is a woman aged 55-69 years with acute or convalescent COVID-19. The CDR3 DNA follows: TGTGCCAGCAGAACAAGACAGGGTTCACCCCTCCACTTT. The encoded protein is CASRTRQGSPLHF.